The clone carrying this TCR beta chain occurred a few times. Its specificity is not known. This sample was taken from a study of regulatory T cells in long-lasting Graves disease. Documented time point: persistent/refractory GD, antithyroid drugs over 5 years with positive TRAb. After RNA was extracted from PBMCs, the TCR library was made from it. Germline CDR1 MNHNS, CDR2 SASEGT. The CDR3 loop spans 17 amino acids. With iRepertoire HTBI primers and Arm-PCR of CDR3 regions, TCR beta libraries were built. A single record per CDR3 protein comes from TCRdb applying MiXCR to the multiplex PCR reads. This table holds hundreds of thousands of distinct CDR3 sequences, 20% to 25% found once. Study outcomes and limitations: In persistent patients, shared public clonotypes (roughly 2,700) outnumbered those in new patients (around 1,000).

The sequencing used peripheral blood mononuclear cells (PBMCs), collected when the disease was refractory, from a patient treated with antithyroid drugs. This receptor was identified in a female donor with Graves disease. The rearrangement links TRBV6-1 to TRBJ2-7; 9 nucleotides agree with TRBD2. CDR3 coding DNA: TGTGGTGCCCTTGGGGCTAGCGGGGACCCTGCCGCCTACGAGCAGTACTTC. Protein sequence: CGALGASGDPAAYEQYF.